This note documents a single T cell receptor beta chain sequence. The antigen is undetermined. The sample is drawn from a study of T cell responses to AZD1222 COVID-19 vaccine. Data came from immunoSEQ multiplex PCR; TCRdb stores just in-frame clones and leaves some out. The sample carries around 91,000 clones, around nine tenths recorded once. Germline V gene data show CDR1 as MNHNY and CDR2 as SVGAGI (reference sequence). This CDR3 has 22 residues. V gave up 6 bases and J gave up 0 bases; unmatched junction bases: 25. Broader study findings: Only after the peak T cell response were repertoires sampled. Clonal diversity was possibly underestimated, and the donors were mostly white British, with more females. Spike was spanned by vaccine-associated CD4 TCRs, with dominance at 160-218 and 743-854.

This clonotype was sampled from an adult in good health. The chain uses TRBV6-6 and TRBJ1-1, with TRBD1 matching over 10 bases. The starting material was peripheral blood, obtained on day 0 of AZD1222 vaccination. The CDR3 sequence is CASSYPRKRDRGTSFMNTEAFF. CDR3 sequence (DNA): TGTGCCAGCAGCTACCCCCGGAAGCGGGACAGGGGAACCTCGTTCATGAACACTGAAGCTTTCTTT.